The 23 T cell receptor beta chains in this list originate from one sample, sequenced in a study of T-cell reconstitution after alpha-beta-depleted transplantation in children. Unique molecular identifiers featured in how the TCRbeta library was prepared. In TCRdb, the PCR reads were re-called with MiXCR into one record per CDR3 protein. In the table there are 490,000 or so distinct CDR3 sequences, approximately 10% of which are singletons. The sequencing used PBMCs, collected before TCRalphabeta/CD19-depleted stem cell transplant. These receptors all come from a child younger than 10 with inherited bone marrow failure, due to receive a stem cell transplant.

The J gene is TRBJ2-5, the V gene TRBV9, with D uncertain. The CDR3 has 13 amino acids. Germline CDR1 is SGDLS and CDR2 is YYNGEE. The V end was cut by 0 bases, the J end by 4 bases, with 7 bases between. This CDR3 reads CASSVDLGETQYF. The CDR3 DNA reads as TGTGCCAGCAGCGTAGATCTAGGAGAGACCCAGTACTTC.

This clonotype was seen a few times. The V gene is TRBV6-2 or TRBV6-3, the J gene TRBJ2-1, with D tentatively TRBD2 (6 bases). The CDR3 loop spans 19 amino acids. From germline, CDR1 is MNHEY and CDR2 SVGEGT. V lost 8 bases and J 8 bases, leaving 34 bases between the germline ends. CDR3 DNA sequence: TGTGCCAGCGATTTCCGGCTTTCCGGCGGGGTGAATTCTTTGGATGAGCAGTTCTTC. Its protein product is CASDFRLSGGVNSLDEQFF.

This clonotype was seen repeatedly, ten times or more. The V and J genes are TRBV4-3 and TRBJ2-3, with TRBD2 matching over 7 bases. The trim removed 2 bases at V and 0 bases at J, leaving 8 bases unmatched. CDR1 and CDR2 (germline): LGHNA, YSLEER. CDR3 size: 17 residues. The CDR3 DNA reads TGCGCCAGCAGCCAATTGGGTACGGGAGGTAGCACAGATACGCAGTATTTT. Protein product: CASSQLGTGGSTDTQYF.

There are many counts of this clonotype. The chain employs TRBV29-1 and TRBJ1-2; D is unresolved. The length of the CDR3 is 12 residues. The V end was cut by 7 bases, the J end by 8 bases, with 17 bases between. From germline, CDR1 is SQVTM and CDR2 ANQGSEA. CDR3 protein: CSGLGESAGYTF. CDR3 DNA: TGCAGCGGGCTGGGTGAGTCAGCAGGCTACACCTTC.

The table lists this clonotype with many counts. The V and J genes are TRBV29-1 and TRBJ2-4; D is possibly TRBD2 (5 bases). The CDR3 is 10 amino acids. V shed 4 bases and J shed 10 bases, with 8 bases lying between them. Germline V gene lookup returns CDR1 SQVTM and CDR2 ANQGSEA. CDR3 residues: CSVGREIQYF. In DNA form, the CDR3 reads TGCAGCGTTGGTAGGGAGATTCAGTACTTC.

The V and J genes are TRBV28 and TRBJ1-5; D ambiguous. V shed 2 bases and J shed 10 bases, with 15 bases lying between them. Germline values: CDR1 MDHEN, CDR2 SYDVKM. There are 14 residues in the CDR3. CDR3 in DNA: TGTGCCAGCAGTTTACGACGTGGATGGAGTCCCCAGCATTTT. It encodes CASSLRRGWSPQHF.

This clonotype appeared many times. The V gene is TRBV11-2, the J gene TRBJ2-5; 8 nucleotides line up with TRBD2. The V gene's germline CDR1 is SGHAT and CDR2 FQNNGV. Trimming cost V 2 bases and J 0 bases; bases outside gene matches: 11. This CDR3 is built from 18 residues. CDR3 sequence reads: CASSLLSLAEPYQETQYF. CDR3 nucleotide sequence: TGTGCCAGCAGCTTACTGTCACTAGCGGAACCCTACCAAGAGACCCAGTACTTC.

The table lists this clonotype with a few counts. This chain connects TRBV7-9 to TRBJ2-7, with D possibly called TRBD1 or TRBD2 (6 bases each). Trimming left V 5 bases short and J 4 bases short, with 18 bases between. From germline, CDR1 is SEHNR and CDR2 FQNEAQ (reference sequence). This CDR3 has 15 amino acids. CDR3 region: CASSRGLRGEYEQYF. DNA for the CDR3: TGTGCCAGCAGCCGGGGGCTCCGGGGAGAGTACGAGCAGTACTTC.

The chain's CDR3 is CASRYGGTTGELFF. DNA for the CDR3: TGTGCCAGCAGGTACGGGGGGACCACCGGGGAGCTGTTTTTT. The V gene is TRBV28, the J gene TRBJ2-2, with 7 nucleotides matching TRBD2. The CDR3 length is 14 residues. Germline assignment: CDR1 MDHEN and CDR2 SYDVKM. V trimming: 6 bases; J trimming: 4 bases; junction bases outside the gene matches: 5.

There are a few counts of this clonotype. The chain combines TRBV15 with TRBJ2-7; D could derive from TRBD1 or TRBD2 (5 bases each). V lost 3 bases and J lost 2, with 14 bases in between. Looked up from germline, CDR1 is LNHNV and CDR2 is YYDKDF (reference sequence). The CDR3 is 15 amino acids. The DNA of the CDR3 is TGTGCCACCAGCAGGAGGGACCAACGACCCTACGAGCAGTACTTC. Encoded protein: CATSRRDQRPYEQYF. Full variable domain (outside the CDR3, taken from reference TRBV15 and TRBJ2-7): DAMVIQNPRYQVTQFGKPVTLSCSQTLNHNVMYWYQQKSSQAPKLLFHYYDKDFNNEADTPDNFQSRRPNTSFCFLDIRSPGLGDTAMYLCATSRRDQRPYEQYFGPGTRLTVT.

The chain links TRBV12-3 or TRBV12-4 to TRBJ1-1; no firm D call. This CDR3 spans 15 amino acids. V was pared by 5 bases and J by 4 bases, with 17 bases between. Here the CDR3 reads CASSPTYPAGTEAFF. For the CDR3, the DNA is TGTGCCAGCAGTCCAACATACCCGGCGGGCACTGAAGCTTTCTTT.

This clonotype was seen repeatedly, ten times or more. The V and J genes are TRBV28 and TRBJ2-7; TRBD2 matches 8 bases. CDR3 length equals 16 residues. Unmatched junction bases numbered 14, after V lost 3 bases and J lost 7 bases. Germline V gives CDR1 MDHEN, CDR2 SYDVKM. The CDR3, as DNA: TGTGCCAGCAGTTTCCCCGAACTAGCGGAAGTGGGAGAGCAGTACTTC. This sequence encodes CASSFPELAEVGEQYF.

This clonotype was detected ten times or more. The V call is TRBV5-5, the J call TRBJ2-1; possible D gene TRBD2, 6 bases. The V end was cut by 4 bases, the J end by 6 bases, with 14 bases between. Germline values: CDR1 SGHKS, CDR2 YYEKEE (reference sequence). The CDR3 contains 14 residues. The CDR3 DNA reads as TGTGCCAGCAGCCGCCTGCCGGGGGTCAATGAGCAGTTCTTC. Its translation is CASSRLPGVNEQFF.

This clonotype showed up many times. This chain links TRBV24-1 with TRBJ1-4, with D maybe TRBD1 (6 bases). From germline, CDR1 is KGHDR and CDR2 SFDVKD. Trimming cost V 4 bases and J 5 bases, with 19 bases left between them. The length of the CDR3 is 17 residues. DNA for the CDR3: TGTGCCACCAGTGACCCACGAGGGGGTACAGGGAATGAAAAACTGTTTTTT. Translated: CATSDPRGGTGNEKLFF.

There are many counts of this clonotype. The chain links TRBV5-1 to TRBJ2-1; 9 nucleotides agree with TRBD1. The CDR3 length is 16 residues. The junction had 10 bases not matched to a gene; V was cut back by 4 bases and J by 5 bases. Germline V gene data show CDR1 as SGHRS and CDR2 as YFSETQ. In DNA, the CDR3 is TGCGCCAGCAGCCCTGGACAGGGGTTAGGACACAATGAGCAGTTCTTC. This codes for CASSPGQGLGHNEQFF.

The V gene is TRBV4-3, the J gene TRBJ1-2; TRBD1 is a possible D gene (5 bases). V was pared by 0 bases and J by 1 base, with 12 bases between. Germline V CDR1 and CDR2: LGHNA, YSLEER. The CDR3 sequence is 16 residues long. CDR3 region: CASSQELRGVNYGYTF. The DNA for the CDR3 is TGCGCCAGCAGCCAAGAACTAAGGGGCGTTAACTATGGCTACACCTTC.

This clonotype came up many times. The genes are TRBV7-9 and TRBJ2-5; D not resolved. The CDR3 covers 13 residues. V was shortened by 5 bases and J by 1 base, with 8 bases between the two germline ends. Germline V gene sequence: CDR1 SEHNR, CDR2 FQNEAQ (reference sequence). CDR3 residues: CASSARAQETQYF. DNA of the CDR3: TGTGCCAGCAGCGCCCGAGCCCAAGAGACCCAGTACTTC.

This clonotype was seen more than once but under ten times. The DNA of the CDR3 is TGCGCCAGCACCCCGGCGGCGAACACCGGGGAGCTGTTTTTT. Translation: CASTPAANTGELFF. V usage is TRBV5-1 and J usage is TRBJ2-2; the D is unclear. The V gene's germline CDR1 is SGHRS and CDR2 YFSETQ. V gave up 6 bases and J gave up 0 bases, with 9 bases separating them. The length of the CDR3 is 14 residues.

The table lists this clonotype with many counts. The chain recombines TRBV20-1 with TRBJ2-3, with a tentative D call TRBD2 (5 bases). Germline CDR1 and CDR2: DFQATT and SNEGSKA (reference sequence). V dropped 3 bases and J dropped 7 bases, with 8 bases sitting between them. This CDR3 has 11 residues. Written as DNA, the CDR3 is TGCAGTGCTAGTCGGAGGAATACGCAGTATTTT. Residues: CSASRRNTQYF.

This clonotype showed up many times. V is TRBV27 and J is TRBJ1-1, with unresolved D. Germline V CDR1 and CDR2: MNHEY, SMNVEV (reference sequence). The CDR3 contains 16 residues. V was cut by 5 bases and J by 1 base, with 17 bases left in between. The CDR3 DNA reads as TGTGCCAGCAGTCCCCTCTTGGAGCTTTGGAACACTGAAGCTTTCTTT. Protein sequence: CASSPLLELWNTEAFF.

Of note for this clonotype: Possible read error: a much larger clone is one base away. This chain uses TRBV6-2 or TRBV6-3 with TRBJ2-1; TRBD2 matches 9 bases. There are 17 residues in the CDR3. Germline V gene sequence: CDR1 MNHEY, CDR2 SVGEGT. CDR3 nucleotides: TGTGCCGGCAGTTACTCAGTAGCGGGAGTAGTACACAATGAGCAGTTCTTC. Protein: CAGSYSVAGVVHNEQFF.

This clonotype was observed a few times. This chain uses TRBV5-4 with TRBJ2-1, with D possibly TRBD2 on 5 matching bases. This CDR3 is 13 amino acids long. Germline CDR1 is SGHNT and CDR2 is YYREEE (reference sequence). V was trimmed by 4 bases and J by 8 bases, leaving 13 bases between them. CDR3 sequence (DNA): TGTGCCAGCAGCCCGGCTAGCAGCGATGAGCAGTTCTTC. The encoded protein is CASSPASSDEQFF.

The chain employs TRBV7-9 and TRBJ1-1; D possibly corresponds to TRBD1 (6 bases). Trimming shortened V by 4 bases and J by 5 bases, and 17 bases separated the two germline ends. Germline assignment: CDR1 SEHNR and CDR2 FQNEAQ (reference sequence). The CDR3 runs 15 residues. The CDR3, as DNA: TGTGCCAGCAGCTCCCTGGCAGGGAGGGGGACTGAAGCTTTCTTT. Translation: CASSSLAGRGTEAFF.